Listed here is a single TCR beta chain. This sample is part of a study of blood T cell repertoires in COVID-19. The V and J ends lost 5 bases and 6 bases respectively, with 18 bases between them. The CDR3 totals 15 residues. In germline, CDR1 is SGHAT, CDR2 FQNNGV. TCRdb keeps only in-frame clones here, not all; method: immunoSEQ multiplex PCR. Here the sample spans about 130,000 clones, about 72% being singletons. V and J are TRBV11-2 and TRBJ2-3; possible D gene TRBD2, 7 bases. The receptor comes from a man in his fifties or sixties who had recovered from COVID-19. The sample was peripheral blood. CDR3 nucleotide sequence: TGTGCCAGCAGCACCGTACGGGGGCGGGGGGATACGCAGTATTTT. It codes for CASSTVRGRGDTQYF. Variable domain in full (rest from reference TRBV11-2 and TRBJ2-3): EAGVAQSPRYKIIEKRQSVAFWCNPISGHATLYWYQQILGQGPKLLIQFQNNGVVDDSQLPKDRFSAERLKGVDSTLKIQPAKLEDSAVYLCASSTVRGRGDTQYFGPGTRLTVL.